These T cell receptor beta chains were read from a single sample in a study of blood T cell repertoires in COVID-19. Profiling relied on immunoSEQ multiplex PCR, and the TCRdb table lists in-frame clones only, not all of them. Of fewer than 400,000 clones in the sample, about 87% were seen once. The specimen was PBMCs or T cells enriched from blood (not recorded which). These receptor sequences come from a man aged 25 to 40 who had recovered from COVID-19. Both conserved end residues are part of each CDR3. Each record gives: J gene, V gene, CDR3 protein.

j_gene: TRBJ1-2; v_gene: TRBV28; CDR3aa: CASSGAGVGYGYTF
j_gene: TRBJ2-7; v_gene: TRBV5-4; CDR3aa: CASSSGTGDGKWEQYF
j_gene: TRBJ2-7; v_gene: TRBV19; CDR3aa: CASSVQGAYEQYF
j_gene: TRBJ1-4; v_gene: TRBV7-9; CDR3aa: CASSLAQTGLHNEKLFF
j_gene: TRBJ2-3; v_gene: TRBV3-1/TRBV3-2; CDR3aa: CASSHLGGAVLTQYF
j_gene: TRBJ2-4; v_gene: TRBV13; CDR3aa: CASSSGGSKNIQYF
j_gene: TRBJ1-2; v_gene: TRBV28; CDR3aa: CASHTFEFYGYTF
j_gene: TRBJ1-5; v_gene: TRBV7-2; CDR3aa: CASSYATGWSNQPQHF
j_gene: TRBJ2-5; v_gene: TRBV19; CDR3aa: CASSPPGLAGGAQYF
j_gene: TRBJ1-3; v_gene: TRBV28; CDR3aa: CASSFYRGSSGNTIYF
j_gene: TRBJ1-6; v_gene: TRBV5-8; CDR3aa: CASSLLVDRSGFSPLHF
j_gene: TRBJ1-1; v_gene: TRBV19; CDR3aa: CASSDPGYDTEAFF
j_gene: TRBJ1-6; v_gene: TRBV7-2; CDR3aa: CASSQPPPRDNNSPLHF
j_gene: TRBJ2-1; v_gene: TRBV2; CDR3aa: CASSVDAGSSYNEQFF
j_gene: TRBJ1-2; v_gene: TRBV27; CDR3aa: CASRLGRVGGYTF
j_gene: TRBJ1-1; v_gene: TRBV3-1/TRBV3-2; CDR3aa: CASSADSNTEAFF
j_gene: TRBJ2-3; v_gene: TRBV5-1; CDR3aa: CASSYPGDDTQYF
j_gene: TRBJ2-5; v_gene: TRBV18; CDR3aa: CASSPGAETQYF
j_gene: TRBJ2-6; v_gene: TRBV5-1; CDR3aa: CASSFGTASGANVLTF
j_gene: TRBJ2-1; v_gene: TRBV28; CDR3aa: CASTQQGFGYNEQFF
j_gene: TRBJ1-5; v_gene: TRBV11-2; CDR3aa: CASSLEGWPGGNQPQHF
j_gene: TRBJ1-4; v_gene: TRBV28; CDR3aa: CASTLTLLPINNEKLFF
j_gene: TRBJ2-5; v_gene: TRBV4-1; CDR3aa: CASSPAGQEEQETQYF
j_gene: TRBJ1-2; v_gene: TRBV27; CDR3aa: CASSSQGAGYTF
j_gene: TRBJ2-5; v_gene: TRBV2; CDR3aa: CASSYRTSGVQETQYF
j_gene: TRBJ2-7; v_gene: TRBV5-1; CDR3aa: CASSLEQGAYEQYF
j_gene: TRBJ2-2; v_gene: TRBV7-6; CDR3aa: CASSQTGITGELFF
j_gene: TRBJ2-2; v_gene: TRBV7-9; CDR3aa: CASSFWPAGNTGELFF
j_gene: TRBJ2-3; v_gene: TRBV19; CDR3aa: CASSDRHTDTQYF
j_gene: TRBJ1-1; v_gene: TRBV5-6; CDR3aa: CASSWGLTLRGTEAFF
j_gene: TRBJ2-7; v_gene: TRBV28; CDR3aa: CASSLRGGGYEQYF
j_gene: TRBJ2-3; v_gene: TRBV19; CDR3aa: CASSFLGQLSTDTQYF
j_gene: TRBJ1-6; v_gene: TRBV7-9; CDR3aa: CASSLNNSPLHF
j_gene: TRBJ1-1; v_gene: TRBV29-1; CDR3aa: CSGNRGTGAFF
j_gene: TRBJ1-2; v_gene: TRBV19; CDR3aa: CASRGERWFGYTF
j_gene: TRBJ2-5; v_gene: TRBV5-5; CDR3aa: CASSWGQGLRETQYF
j_gene: TRBJ2-6; v_gene: TRBV27; CDR3aa: CASSFEGFGGANVLTF
j_gene: TRBJ2-7; v_gene: TRBV7-3; CDR3aa: CASSLAGGPYSYEQYF
j_gene: TRBJ2-2; v_gene: TRBV7-2; CDR3aa: CASSRTGGANTGELFF
j_gene: TRBJ1-2; v_gene: TRBV27; CDR3aa: CASSTDRGRRYGYTF
j_gene: TRBJ1-4; v_gene: TRBV18; CDR3aa: CASSPSPPRTVFNEKLFF
j_gene: TRBJ2-3; v_gene: TRBV6-5; CDR3aa: CASSYLQGADTQYF
j_gene: TRBJ1-1; v_gene: TRBV3-1/TRBV3-2; CDR3aa: CASSWNTRGTEAFF